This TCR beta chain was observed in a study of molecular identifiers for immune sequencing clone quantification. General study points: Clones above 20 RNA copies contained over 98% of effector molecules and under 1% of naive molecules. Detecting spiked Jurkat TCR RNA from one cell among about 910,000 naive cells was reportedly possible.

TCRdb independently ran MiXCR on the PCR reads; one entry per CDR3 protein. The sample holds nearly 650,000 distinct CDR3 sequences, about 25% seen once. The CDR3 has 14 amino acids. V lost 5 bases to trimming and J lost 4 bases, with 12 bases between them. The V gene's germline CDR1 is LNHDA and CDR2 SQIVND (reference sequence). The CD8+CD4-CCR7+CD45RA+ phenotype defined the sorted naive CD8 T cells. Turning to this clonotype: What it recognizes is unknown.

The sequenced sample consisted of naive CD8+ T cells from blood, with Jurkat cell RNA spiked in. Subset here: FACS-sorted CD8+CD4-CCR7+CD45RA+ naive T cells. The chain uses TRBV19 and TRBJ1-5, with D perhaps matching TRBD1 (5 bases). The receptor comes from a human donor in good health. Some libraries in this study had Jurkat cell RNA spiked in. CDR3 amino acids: CASSPGLWNQPQHF. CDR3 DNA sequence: TGTGCCAGTAGTCCGGGGCTGTGGAATCAGCCCCAGCATTTT.